Following are 16 T cell receptor beta chains from one sample sequenced in a study of Tregs in tolerant kidney transplant recipients. The method was immunoSEQ multiplex PCR; TCRdb's version includes in-frame clones alone and lacks a portion of them. The profile shows 80,000 to 90,000 clones, approximately 94% of them singletons. Sequencing used CD8+ T cells from blood. These receptors all stem from a human donor in good health.

The chain joins TRBV4-1 to TRBJ2-5; D perhaps matches TRBD2 (6 bases). The V gene lost 4 bases and the J gene lost 5 bases, with 14 bases spanning the gap. The germline gives CDR1 MGHRA, CDR2 YSYEKL. There are 14 residues in the CDR3. CDR3: CASSPGQGGETQYF. In DNA, the CDR3 is TGCGCCAGCAGCCCAGGTCAGGGAGGTGAGACCCAGTACTTC.

V is TRBV6-4 and J is TRBJ2-5, with 8 positions matching TRBD2. CDR3 length equals 20 residues. Germline V lookup: CDR1 MRHNA, CDR2 SNTAGT. Unmatched junction bases numbered 17, after V lost 0 bases and J lost 2 bases. DNA of the CDR3: TGTGCCAGCAGTGACTCGAGATGCCAGCGGGAGATTCGGACGCAAGAGACCCAGTACTTC. This encodes CASSDSRCQREIRTQETQYF.

The chain recombines TRBV6-5 with TRBJ1-2; D is ambiguous. The CDR3 is made up of 13 amino acids. Per the germline V gene, CDR1 is MNHEY and CDR2 is SVGAGI. With 0 bases removed from V and 5 bases from J, the gap between germline ends came to 7 bases. CDR3 sequence (DNA): TGTGCCAGCAGTTACTCCTGGACGTATGGCTACACCTTC. Translating it yields CASSYSWTYGYTF.

The chain joins TRBV7-6 to TRBJ1-1, with 9 bases fitting TRBD1. J lost 5 bases, V lost 5 bases, and 6 bases had no gene match. The germline V gene has CDR1 SGHVS and CDR2 FNYEAQ. The CDR3 totals 14 residues. Here the CDR3 DNA reads TGTGCCAGCAGCACGACAGGGGGAGGGACTGAAGCTTTCTTT. Amino acids: CASSTTGGGTEAFF. The full variable domain, with the rest looked up from reference TRBV7-6 and TRBJ1-1, is GAGVSQSPRYKVTKRGQDVALRCDPISGHVSLYWYRQALGQGPEFLTYFNYEAQQDKSGLPNDRFSAERPEGSISTLTIQRTEQRDSAMYRCASSTTGGGTEAFFGQGTRLTVV.

Worth noting for this clone: The same CDR3 is also encoded by other DNA sequences in this sample. The CDR3 DNA follows: TGTGCCAGCAGCTTAGGTGGCAGGGACACTGAAGCTTTCTTT. This gives the protein CASSLGGRDTEAFF. V and J are TRBV7-9 and TRBJ1-1, with D maybe TRBD1 (5 bases). Germline values: CDR1 SEHNR, CDR2 FQNEAQ (reference sequence). V was clipped by 1 base and J by 3 bases, with 9 bases between them. This CDR3 has 14 residues.

CDR3 in DNA: TGTGCCAGCAGTTCCTCAGCGGAGCTAGAGACCCAGTACTTC. Encoded protein: CASSSSAELETQYF. This chain joins TRBV6-6 and TRBJ2-5, with D perhaps TRBD2 (5 bases). The germline V and J ends were trimmed by 4 bases and 4 bases, with 13 bases remaining between them. The CDR3 length is 14 residues. Germline-derived CDR1 and CDR2 are MNHNY and SVGAGI (reference sequence).

This chain links TRBV19 with TRBJ2-3; 7 bases match TRBD2. The CDR3 totals 17 residues. Germline-derived CDR1 and CDR2 are LNHDA and SQIVND (reference sequence). Germline trimming cut 4 bases from V and 2 bases from J; bases unmatched to any gene: 12. CDR3 in DNA: TGTGCCAGTAGTAGGAGCGGGGCGGAGACCCACACAGATACGCAGTATTTT. Translated: CASSRSGAETHTDTQYF.

This rearrangement joins TRBV20-1 to TRBJ2-7; D gene uncertain. Per germline, CDR1 DFQATT and CDR2 SNEGSKA (reference sequence). CDR3 length equals 11 residues. V shed 4 bases and J shed 2 bases, with 6 bases lying between them. CDR3 residues: CSAKTAYEQYF. The CDR3 region has the DNA TGCAGTGCTAAGACGGCCTACGAGCAGTACTTC.

The chain couples TRBV5-1 to TRBJ2-7; 9 bases fit TRBD1. V trimming: 4 bases; J trimming: 4 bases; junction bases outside the gene matches: 6. Per germline, CDR1 SGHRS and CDR2 YFSETQ. This CDR3 is 14 amino acids long. CDR3 nucleotides: TGCGCCAGCAGCCCCCCGGGACAGGGTTACGAGCAGTACTTC. It specifies CASSPPGQGYEQYF.

CDR3 protein: CASGVETYNEQFF. As DNA, the CDR3 is TGTGCCAGTGGGGTGGAGACCTACAATGAGCAGTTCTTC. The chain recombines TRBV9 with TRBJ2-1, with D unresolved. Germline V gene lookup returns CDR1 SGDLS and CDR2 YYNGEE. CDR3 length equals 13 residues. V was clipped by 8 bases and J by 2 bases, with 11 bases between them.

V is TRBV2 and J is TRBJ2-7, with a weak D call TRBD2 (6 bases). The CDR3 consists of 14 residues. CDR1 SNHLY and CDR2 FYNNEI come from the germline V gene. Deletions cut 3 bases from V and 0 bases from J, with 9 bases between. The CDR3 DNA reads TGTGCCAGCAGTGAGGGGGGAAGCTCCTACGAGCAGTACTTC. Translating gives CASSEGGSSYEQYF.

The J gene is TRBJ2-7, the V gene TRBV4-1; 12 bases match TRBD2. Trimming removed 0 bases from V and 3 bases from J; junction bases left unmatched: 6. Germline loops: CDR1 MGHRA, CDR2 YSYEKL. The CDR3 is made up of 17 amino acids. The CDR3 loop is CASSQDQRLAGDYEQYF. CDR3 sequence (DNA): TGCGCCAGCAGCCAAGATCAAAGACTAGCGGGAGACTACGAGCAGTACTTC.

The gene calls are TRBV7-2 and TRBJ1-4; D is unresolved. Germline lookup yields CDR1 SGHTA and CDR2 FQGNSA. The ends were cut back, 2 bases at V and 4 bases at J, with 11 bases in the middle. This CDR3 region has 15 residues. The CDR3 sequence: CASSLRGYRNEKLFF. The CDR3 DNA follows: TGTGCCAGCAGCTTAAGAGGGTACCGTAATGAAAAACTGTTTTTT.

The sample holds one count of this clone. The rearrangement joins TRBV6-1 to TRBJ1-2, with 8 nucleotides matching TRBD1. The CDR3 runs 15 residues. After removal of 4 bases from V and 8 bases from J, the junction contained 12 bases not matched to a gene. From germline, CDR1 is MNHNS and CDR2 SASEGT. CDR3 region: CASSGSGQDPSGYTF. The CDR3 DNA sequence: TGTGCCAGCAGTGGTTCGGGACAGGACCCCTCCGGCTACACCTTC.

This sequence joins TRBV2 and TRBJ1-1; D remains unclear. Trimming removed 4 bases at V and 3 bases at J, with 15 bases between. Germline V lookup: CDR1 SNHLY, CDR2 FYNNEI. The CDR3 sequence is 15 residues long. CDR3 region: CASSVQARQHTEAFF. CDR3 coding DNA: TGTGCCAGCAGTGTGCAGGCCCGACAACACACTGAAGCTTTCTTT.

The J gene is TRBJ2-1, the V gene TRBV27; the match to TRBD2 covers 11 bases. V gave up 2 bases and J gave up 7 bases; unmatched junction bases: 7. This CDR3 has 16 amino acids. The V gene's germline CDR1 is MNHEY and CDR2 SMNVEV (reference sequence). Here the CDR3 DNA reads TGTGCCAGCAGTTTAATAGCGGGAGGGCCTCGTAATGAGCAGTTCTTC. Amino acid sequence: CASSLIAGGPRNEQFF.